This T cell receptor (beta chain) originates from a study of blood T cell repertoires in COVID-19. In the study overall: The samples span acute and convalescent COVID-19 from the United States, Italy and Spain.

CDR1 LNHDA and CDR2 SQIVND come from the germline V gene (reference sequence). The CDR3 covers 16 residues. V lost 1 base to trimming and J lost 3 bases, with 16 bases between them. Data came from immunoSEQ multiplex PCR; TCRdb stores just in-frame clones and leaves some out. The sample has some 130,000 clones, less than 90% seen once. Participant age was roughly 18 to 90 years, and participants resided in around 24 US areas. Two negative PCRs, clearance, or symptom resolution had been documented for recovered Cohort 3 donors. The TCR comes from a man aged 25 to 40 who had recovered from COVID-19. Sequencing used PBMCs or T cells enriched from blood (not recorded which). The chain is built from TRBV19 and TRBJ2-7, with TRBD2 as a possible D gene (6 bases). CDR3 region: CASSIGFPGLIYEQYF. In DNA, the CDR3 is TGTGCCAGTAGTATAGGCTTCCCGGGACTTATCTACGAGCAGTACTTC.